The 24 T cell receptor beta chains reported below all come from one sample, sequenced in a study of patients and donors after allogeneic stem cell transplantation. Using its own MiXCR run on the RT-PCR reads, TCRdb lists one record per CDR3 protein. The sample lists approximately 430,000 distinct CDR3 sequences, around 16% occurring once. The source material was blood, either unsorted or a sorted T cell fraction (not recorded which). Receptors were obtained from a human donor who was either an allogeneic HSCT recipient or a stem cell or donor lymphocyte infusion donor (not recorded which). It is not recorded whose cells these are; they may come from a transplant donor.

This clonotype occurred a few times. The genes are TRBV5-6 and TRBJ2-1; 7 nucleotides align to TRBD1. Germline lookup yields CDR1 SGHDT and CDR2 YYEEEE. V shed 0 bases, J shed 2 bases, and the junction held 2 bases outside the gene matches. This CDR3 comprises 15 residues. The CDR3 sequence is CASSLEGAPYNEQFF. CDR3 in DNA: TGTGCCAGCAGCTTGGAGGGGGCGCCCTACAATGAGCAGTTCTTC.

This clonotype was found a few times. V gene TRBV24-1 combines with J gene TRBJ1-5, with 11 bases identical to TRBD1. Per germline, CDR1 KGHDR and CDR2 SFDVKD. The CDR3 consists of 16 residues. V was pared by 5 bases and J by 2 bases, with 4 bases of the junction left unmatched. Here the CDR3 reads CATSGGTGGGNQPQHF. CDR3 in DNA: TGTGCCACCAGTGGTGGGACAGGGGGAGGCAATCAGCCCCAGCATTTT.

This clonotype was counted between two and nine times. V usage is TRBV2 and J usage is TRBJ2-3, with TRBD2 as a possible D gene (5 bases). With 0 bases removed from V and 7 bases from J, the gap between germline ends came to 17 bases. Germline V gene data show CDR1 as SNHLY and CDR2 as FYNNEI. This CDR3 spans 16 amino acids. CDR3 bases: TGTGCCAGCAGTGAAGCGTACACTAGGGAAGGGCATACGCAGTATTTT. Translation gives CASSEAYTREGHTQYF.

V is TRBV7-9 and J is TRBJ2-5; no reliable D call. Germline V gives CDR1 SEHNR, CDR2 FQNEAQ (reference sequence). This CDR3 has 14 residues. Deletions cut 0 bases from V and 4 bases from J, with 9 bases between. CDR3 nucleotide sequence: TGTGCCAGCAGCTTAGCCGAACTGGCAGAGACCCAGTACTTC. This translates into CASSLAELAETQYF.

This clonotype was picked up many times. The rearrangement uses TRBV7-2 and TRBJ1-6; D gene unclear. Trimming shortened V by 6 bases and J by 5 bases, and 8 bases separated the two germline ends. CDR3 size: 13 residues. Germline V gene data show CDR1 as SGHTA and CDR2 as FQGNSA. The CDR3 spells CASSRRDNSPLHF. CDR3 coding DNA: TGTGCCAGCAGTAGGCGGGATAATTCACCCCTCCACTTT.

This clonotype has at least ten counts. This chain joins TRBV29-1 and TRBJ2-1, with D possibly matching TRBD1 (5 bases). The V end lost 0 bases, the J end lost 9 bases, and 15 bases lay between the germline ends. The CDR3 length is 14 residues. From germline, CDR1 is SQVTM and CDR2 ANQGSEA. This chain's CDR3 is CSVEDSRPQGEQFF. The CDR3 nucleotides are TGCAGCGTTGAAGATTCTCGGCCTCAGGGTGAGCAGTTCTTC.

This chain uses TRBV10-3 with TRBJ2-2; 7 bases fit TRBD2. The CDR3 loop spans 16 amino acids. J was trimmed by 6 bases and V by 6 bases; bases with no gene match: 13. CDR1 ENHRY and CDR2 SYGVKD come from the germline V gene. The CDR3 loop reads CAIRRTSPGRPGELFF. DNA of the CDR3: TGTGCCATCAGGAGGACTAGTCCAGGTCGGCCCGGGGAGCTGTTTTTT.

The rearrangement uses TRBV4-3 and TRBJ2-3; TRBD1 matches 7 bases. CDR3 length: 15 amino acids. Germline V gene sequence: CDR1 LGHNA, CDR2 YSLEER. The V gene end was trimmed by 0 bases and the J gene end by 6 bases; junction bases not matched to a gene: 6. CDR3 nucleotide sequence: TGCGCCAGCAGCCAAGATCGGGGACAGTACGATACGCAGTATTTT. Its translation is CASSQDRGQYDTQYF.

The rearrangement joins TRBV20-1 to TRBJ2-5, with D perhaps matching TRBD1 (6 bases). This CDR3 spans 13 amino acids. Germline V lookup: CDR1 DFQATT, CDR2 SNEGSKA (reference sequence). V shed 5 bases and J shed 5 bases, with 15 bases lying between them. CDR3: CSASIGGRETQYF. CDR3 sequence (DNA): TGCAGTGCTTCGATAGGGGGAAGGGAGACCCAGTACTTC.

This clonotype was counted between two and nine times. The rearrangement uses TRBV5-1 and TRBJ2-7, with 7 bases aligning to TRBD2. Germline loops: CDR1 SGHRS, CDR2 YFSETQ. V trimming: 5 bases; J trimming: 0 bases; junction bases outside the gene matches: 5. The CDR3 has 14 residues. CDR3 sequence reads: CASRSSGLSYEQYF. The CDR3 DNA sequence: TGCGCCAGCAGATCTAGCGGTCTCTCCTACGAGCAGTACTTC.

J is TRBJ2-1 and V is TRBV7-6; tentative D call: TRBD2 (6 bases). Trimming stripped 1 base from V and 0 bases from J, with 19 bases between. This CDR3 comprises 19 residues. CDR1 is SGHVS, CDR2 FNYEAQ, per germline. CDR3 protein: CASSLGLKVGLGSYNEQFF. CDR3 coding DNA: TGTGCCAGCAGCTTAGGGTTGAAGGTGGGACTGGGCTCCTACAATGAGCAGTTCTTC.

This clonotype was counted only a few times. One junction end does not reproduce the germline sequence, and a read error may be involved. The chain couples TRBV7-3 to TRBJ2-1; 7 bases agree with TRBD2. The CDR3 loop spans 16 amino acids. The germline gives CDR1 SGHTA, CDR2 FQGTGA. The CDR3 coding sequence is TGTGCCAGCAGTTTAAGAGGGACTACCTCCTACAATGAGCAGTTCTTC. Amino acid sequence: CASSLRGTTSYNEQFF.

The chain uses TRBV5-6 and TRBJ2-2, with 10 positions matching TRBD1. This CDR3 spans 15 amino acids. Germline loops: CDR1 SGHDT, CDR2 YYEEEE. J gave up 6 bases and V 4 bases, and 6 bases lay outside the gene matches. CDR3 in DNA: TGTGCCAGCAGCGGAGACAGGGGGCAACCCGGGGAGCTGTTTTTT. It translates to CASSGDRGQPGELFF. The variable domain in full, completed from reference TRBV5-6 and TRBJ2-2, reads DAGVTQSPTHLIKTRGQQVTLRCSPKSGHDTVSWYQQALGQGPQFIFQYYEEEERQRGNFPDRFSGHQFPNYSSELNVNALLLGDSALYLCASSGDRGQPGELFFGEGSRLTVL.

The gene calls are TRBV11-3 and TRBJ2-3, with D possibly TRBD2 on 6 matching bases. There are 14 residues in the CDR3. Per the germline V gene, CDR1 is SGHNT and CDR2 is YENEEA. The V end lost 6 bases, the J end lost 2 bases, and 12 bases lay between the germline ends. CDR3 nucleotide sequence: TGTGCCAGCAGTCGGGGGACGTTCACAGATACGCAGTATTTT. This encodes CASSRGTFTDTQYF.

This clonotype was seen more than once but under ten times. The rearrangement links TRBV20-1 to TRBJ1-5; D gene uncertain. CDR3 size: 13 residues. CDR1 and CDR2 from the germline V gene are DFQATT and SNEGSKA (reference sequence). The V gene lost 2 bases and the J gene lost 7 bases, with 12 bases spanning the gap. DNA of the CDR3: TGCAGTGCTAGACCTCCTTTGGGGCAGCCCCAGCATTTT. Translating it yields CSARPPLGQPQHF.

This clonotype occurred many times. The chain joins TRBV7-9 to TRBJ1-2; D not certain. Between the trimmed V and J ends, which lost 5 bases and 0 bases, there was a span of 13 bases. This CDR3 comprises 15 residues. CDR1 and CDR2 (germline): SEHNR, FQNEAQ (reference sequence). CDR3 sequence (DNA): TGTGCCAGCAGCCCTTTTGGGCCAACTAACTATGGCTACACCTTC. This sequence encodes CASSPFGPTNYGYTF.

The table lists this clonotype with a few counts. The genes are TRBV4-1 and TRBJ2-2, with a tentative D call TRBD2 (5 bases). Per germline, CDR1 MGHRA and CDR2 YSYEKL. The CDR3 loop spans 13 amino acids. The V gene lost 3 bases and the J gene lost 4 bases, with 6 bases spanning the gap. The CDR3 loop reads CASSQRVTGELFF. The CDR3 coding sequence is TGCGCCAGCAGCCAGCGGGTCACCGGGGAGCTGTTTTTT.

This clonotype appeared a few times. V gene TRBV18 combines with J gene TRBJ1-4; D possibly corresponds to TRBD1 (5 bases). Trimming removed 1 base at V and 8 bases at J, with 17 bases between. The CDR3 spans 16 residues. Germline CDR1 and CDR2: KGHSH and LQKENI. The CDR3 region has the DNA TGTGCCAGCTCACCACTGTCGAGACAGCTGAAGGAAAAACTGTTTTTT. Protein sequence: CASSPLSRQLKEKLFF.

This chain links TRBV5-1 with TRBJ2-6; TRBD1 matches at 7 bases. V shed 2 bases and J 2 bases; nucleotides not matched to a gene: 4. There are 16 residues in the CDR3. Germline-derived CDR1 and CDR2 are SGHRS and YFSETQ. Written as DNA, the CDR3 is TGCGCCAGCAGCTTAAAGGGGGCGCCTGGGGCCAACGTCCTGACTTTC. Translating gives CASSLKGAPGANVLTF.

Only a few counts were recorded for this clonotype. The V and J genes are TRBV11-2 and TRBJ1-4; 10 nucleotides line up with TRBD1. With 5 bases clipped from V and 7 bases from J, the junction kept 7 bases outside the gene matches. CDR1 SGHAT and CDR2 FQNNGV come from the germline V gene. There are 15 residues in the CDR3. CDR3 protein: CASSTSGTGVEKLFF. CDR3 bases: TGTGCCAGCAGCACCTCCGGGACAGGGGTTGAAAAACTGTTTTTT.

The CDR3 nucleotides are TGTGCCAGCAGCCAGATGGGGTTTCCTAACTATGGCTACACCTTC. The encoded protein is CASSQMGFPNYGYTF. This rearrangement joins TRBV12-3 or TRBV12-4 to TRBJ1-2; D uncertain. The germline V and J ends were trimmed by 6 bases and 0 bases, with 14 bases remaining between them. The CDR3 runs to 15 residues.

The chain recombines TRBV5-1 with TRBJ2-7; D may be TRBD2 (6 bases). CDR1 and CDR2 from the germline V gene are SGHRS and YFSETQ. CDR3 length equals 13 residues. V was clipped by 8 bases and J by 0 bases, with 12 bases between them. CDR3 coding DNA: TGCGCCAGTTCGGGACTCCCCTCCTACGAGCAGTACTTC. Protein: CASSGLPSYEQYF.

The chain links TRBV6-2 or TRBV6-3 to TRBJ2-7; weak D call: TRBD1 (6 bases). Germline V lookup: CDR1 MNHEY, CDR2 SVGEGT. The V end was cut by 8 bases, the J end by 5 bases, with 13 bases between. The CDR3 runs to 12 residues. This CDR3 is CASQGNWHEQYF. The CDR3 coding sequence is TGTGCCAGCCAGGGGAATTGGCACGAGCAGTACTTC.

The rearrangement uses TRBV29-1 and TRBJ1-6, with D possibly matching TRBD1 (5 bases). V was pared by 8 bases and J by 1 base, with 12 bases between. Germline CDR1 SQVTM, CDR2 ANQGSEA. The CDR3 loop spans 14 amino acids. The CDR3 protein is CSLRAGSYNSPLHF. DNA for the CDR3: TGCAGCCTAAGAGCAGGGTCCTATAATTCACCCCTCCACTTT.